Shown below are 19 T cell receptor beta chains from a single sample sequenced in a study of blood T cell repertoires in COVID-19. Clones were read by immunoSEQ multiplex PCR, and TCRdb kept only the in-frame ones, dropping some. The table has around 230,000 clones, roughly 88% seen once. Sequencing was done on a sample of peripheral blood. Every receptor here comes from a man aged 40-50 years with acute or convalescent COVID-19.

The chain employs TRBV18 and TRBJ1-2; TRBD1 might be the D (5 bases). Germline-derived CDR1 and CDR2 are KGHSH and LQKENI. The CDR3 length is 15 residues. V gave up 6 bases and J gave up 2 bases, with 16 bases separating them. Here the CDR3 reads CASSPSTGINYGYTF. The CDR3 nucleotides read TGTGCCAGCTCCCCTAGTACAGGAATAAACTATGGCTACACCTTC.

The genes are TRBV4-1 and TRBJ2-7; the D is unclear. Deletions cut 0 bases from V and 3 bases from J, with 9 bases between. The CDR3 loop spans 14 amino acids. Germline CDR1 and CDR2: MGHRA and YSYEKL. The CDR3 sequence: CASSQDGRLYEQYF. The CDR3 nucleotides read TGCGCCAGCAGCCAAGATGGTAGACTCTACGAGCAGTACTTC.

V usage is TRBV2 and J usage is TRBJ2-6; 7 bases are shared with TRBD1. Per germline, CDR1 SNHLY and CDR2 FYNNEI. This CDR3 spans 14 amino acids. With 11 bases clipped from V and 0 bases from J, the junction kept 4 bases outside the gene matches. This CDR3 is CAGQDFSGANVLTF. In DNA, the CDR3 is TGTGCCGGACAGGATTTCTCTGGGGCCAACGTCCTGACTTTC.

In its sample, this clone was seen once. V gene TRBV30 combines with J gene TRBJ2-2, with D tentatively TRBD1 (6 bases). The length of the CDR3 is 13 residues. Looked up from germline, CDR1 is GTSNPN and CDR2 is SVGIG (reference sequence). V was shortened by 5 bases and J by 3 bases, with 10 bases between the two germline ends. The CDR3 DNA reads TGTGCCTGGCGGGACACTGACACCGGGGAGCTGTTTTTT. This gives the protein CAWRDTDTGELFF.

The J gene is TRBJ2-2, the V gene TRBV9; TRBD2 matches 7 bases. With V trimmed by 2 bases and J by 9 bases, 7 bases remained unmatched. CDR3 length: 14 residues. In germline, CDR1 is SGDLS, CDR2 YYNGEE. CDR3 DNA sequence: TGTGCCAGCAGCGTTGAGGGAGGGAACCGGGAGCTGTTTTTT. It encodes CASSVEGGNRELFF.

This clone was seen only once. The J gene is TRBJ2-1, the V gene TRBV7-2, with 8 bases matching TRBD2. This CDR3 is 15 amino acids long. Trimming cost V 6 bases and J 0 bases; bases outside gene matches: 4. CDR1 SGHTA and CDR2 FQGNSA come from the germline V gene. CDR3 region: CASSWSGSSYNEQFF. In DNA, the CDR3 is TGTGCCAGCAGTTGGAGCGGGAGCTCCTACAATGAGCAGTTCTTC.

This sequence joins TRBV5-1 and TRBJ2-7; 9 bases fit TRBD2. From germline, CDR1 is SGHRS and CDR2 YFSETQ. Unmatched junction bases numbered 7, after V lost 0 bases and J lost 6 bases. The CDR3 contains 15 residues. CDR3 region: CASSLAASGTVEQYF. The CDR3 DNA reads TGCGCCAGCAGCTTGGCCGCTAGCGGGACTGTCGAGCAGTACTTC.

This rearrangement joins TRBV20-1 to TRBJ1-6; D is ambiguous. Germline V gene data show CDR1 as DFQATT and CDR2 as SNEGSKA (reference sequence). The length of the CDR3 is 12 residues. The germline V and J ends were trimmed by 3 bases and 7 bases, with 7 bases remaining between them. CDR3 DNA sequence: TGCAGTGCTAGTAAACAGAATTCACCCCTCCACTTT. Protein sequence: CSASKQNSPLHF.

This rearrangement joins TRBV29-1 to TRBJ2-5; 9 bases are a match to TRBD1. Trimming cost V 6 bases and J 5 bases; bases outside gene matches: 7. This CDR3 comprises 13 residues. The germline V gene has CDR1 SQVTM and CDR2 ANQGSEA. The CDR3 reads CSVLTGGGETQYF. CDR3 coding DNA: TGCAGCGTACTGACAGGGGGTGGGGAGACCCAGTACTTC.

This chain connects TRBV5-5 to TRBJ2-5; 12 nucleotides line up with TRBD1. V lost 4 bases to trimming and J lost 4 bases; unmatched junction nucleotides: 2. This CDR3 region has 14 residues. Germline V gives CDR1 SGHKS, CDR2 YYEKEE (reference sequence). The CDR3 coding sequence is TGTGCCAGCAGCAAGGGACAGGGGGCAGAGACCCAGTACTTC. Its protein product is CASSKGQGAETQYF.

This rearrangement joins TRBV18 to TRBJ2-4; 13 bases align to TRBD2. Trimming cost V 5 bases and J 3 bases; bases outside gene matches: 13. The V gene's germline CDR1 is KGHSH and CDR2 LQKENI. The CDR3 contains 19 residues. This CDR3 reads CASSAGLAGDGIGKNIQYF. CDR3 nucleotides: TGTGCCAGCTCAGCCGGACTAGCGGGAGATGGGATCGGCAAAAACATTCAGTACTTC. Full variable domain (missing parts from reference TRBV18 and TRBJ2-4): NAGVMQNPRHLVRRRGQEARLRCSPMKGHSHVYWYRQLPEEGLKFMVYLQKENIIDESGMPKERFSAEFPKEGPSILRIQQVVRGDSAAYFCASSAGLAGDGIGKNIQYFGAGTRLSVL.

Here the CDR3 DNA reads TGTGCCAGCAGTTTGCGGAGGGAGCAGCCCCAGCATTTT. It is translated as CASSLRREQPQHF. The chain joins TRBV27 to TRBJ1-5; D is ambiguous. With 3 bases removed from V and 7 bases from J, the gap between germline ends came to 10 bases. In germline, CDR1 is MNHEY, CDR2 SMNVEV (reference sequence). The CDR3 runs 13 residues.

The chain uses TRBV2 and TRBJ1-1, with D possibly matching TRBD1 (5 bases). There are 14 residues in the CDR3. Trimming took 2 bases from V and 4 from J, leaving 11 bases between them. Germline CDR1 SNHLY, CDR2 FYNNEI. CDR3 sequence (DNA): TGTGCCAGCAGTGAACTAAGGGGAGGCACTGAAGCTTTCTTT. It encodes CASSELRGGTEAFF.

This chain uses TRBV15 with TRBJ2-1; 8 bases line up with TRBD2. With V trimmed by 0 bases and J by 4 bases, 5 bases remained unmatched. The CDR3 is made up of 16 amino acids. The germline CDR1 and CDR2 sequences are LNHNV and YYDKDF (reference sequence). CDR3 sequence reads: CATSRDRVAGYNEQFF. CDR3 sequence (DNA): TGTGCCACCAGCAGAGATCGAGTAGCGGGGTACAATGAGCAGTTCTTC.

J is TRBJ2-7 and V is TRBV5-6, with 13 nucleotides matching TRBD2. V shed 4 bases and J 3 bases; nucleotides not matched to a gene: 4. The CDR3 is 15 residues long. The germline CDR1 and CDR2 sequences are SGHDT and YYEEEE. The CDR3 sequence: CASSVGLAGLYEQYF. CDR3 DNA: TGTGCCAGCAGCGTGGGACTAGCGGGACTCTACGAGCAGTACTTC.

The chain carries TRBV7-2 and TRBJ2-3; tentative D call: TRBD2 (5 bases). V was cut by 1 base and J by 0 bases, with 14 bases left in between. CDR3 length: 17 residues. Germline loops: CDR1 SGHTA, CDR2 FQGNSA. Written as DNA, the CDR3 is TGTGCCAGCAGCTTAGGCGTAGGGAGATATAGCACAGATACGCAGTATTTT. Translated, it gives CASSLGVGRYSTDTQYF.

CDR3 sequence: CASRVWGRGGYEQYF. The CDR3 DNA sequence: TGTGCCAGCAGAGTATGGGGGAGGGGTGGCTACGAGCAGTACTTC. The chain has TRBV6-5 and TRBJ2-7; 7 nucleotides match TRBD2. The CDR3 has 15 residues. CDR1 and CDR2 from the germline V gene are MNHEY and SVGAGI. V gave up 6 bases and J gave up 3 bases; unmatched junction bases: 11.

This clone was counted once. The chain links TRBV4-1 to TRBJ2-6; 7 bases are shared with TRBD1. CDR3 length: 17 residues. V was clipped by 1 base and J by 2 bases; unmatched bases: 5. Germline V gene sequence: CDR1 MGHRA, CDR2 YSYEKL. The CDR3 protein is CASSQANRGTGANVLTF. In nucleotides, the CDR3 is TGCGCCAGCAGCCAAGCGAACAGGGGAACTGGGGCCAACGTCCTGACTTTC.

This clone occurred once. The chain has TRBV7-2 and TRBJ2-3; the match to TRBD1 covers 8 bases. Germline V CDR1 and CDR2: SGHTA, FQGNSA. Losses at the gene ends were 8 bases for V and 4 bases for J; bases not matched to a gene: 11. The CDR3 extends over 15 amino acids. The CDR3 reads CASRFDRGSADTQYF. CDR3 sequence (DNA): TGTGCCAGCCGATTCGACAGGGGTAGCGCAGATACGCAGTATTTT. Full variable domain (outside the CDR3, taken from reference TRBV7-2 and TRBJ2-3): GAGVSQSPSNKVTEKGKDVELRCDPISGHTALYWYRQSLGQGLEFLIYFQGNSAPDKSGLPSDRFSAERTGGSVSTLTIQRTQQEDSAVYLCASRFDRGSADTQYFGPGTRLTVL.